This T cell receptor beta chain is from a study of T-cell memory formation after mild COVID-19 (dated by TCRdb to the early 2020s). For the study in its entirety: Most TCR sequence clusters were specific to one of the two donors. In a couple of donors, T-cell clones that expanded and contracted after mild COVID-19 were followed by sequencing TCRalpha and TCRbeta repertoires longitudinally. The cohort was made up of two young adult volunteers, one female and one male, who were previously healthy.

PBMCs were isolated by Ficoll-Paque density gradient centrifugation. The investigation overall reported the following: Whether the second-wave clones peaking on day 37 were SARS-CoV-2 specific was not confirmed. Contracting CD4+ clones appeared mostly in the CM and EM memory subsets, whereas CD8+ clones were enriched in EMRA. Clones contracting from day 15 to 85 had balanced CD4/CD8 phenotypes, while a second wave expanding from day 15 to 37 was biased towards CD4+. Only a couple of mild cases were covered by the study, and larger cohorts that include severe cases with pre-infection samples were considered necessary. The detection of some responding clones in pre-infection memory suggests that pre-existing cross-reactive memory T cells joined the SARS-CoV-2 response.

Counted from cysteine to phenylalanine, this CDR3 has 14 amino acids. Just the 42-base CDR3 DNA is kept, in frame starting at base 1. Trimming removed 6 bases from V and 4 bases from J, leaving 13 bases between the germline ends. For CDR1 and CDR2, the germline V gene lists MNHEY and SVGEGT. The sample was run on an Illumina NovaSeq 6000. Using 5'RACE with constant-segment primers, TCRalpha and TCRbeta cDNA libraries were constructed, with sample barcodes and unique molecular identifiers added in the process. RNA was extracted from every sample with Trizol reagent. Amplification of the libraries took two PCR steps, and the second step added a second sample barcode plus Illumina TruSeq adapters. The libraries were sequenced on an Illumina NovaSeq using 2 x 150 bp paired-end reads. Under the source paper's analysis protocol: Demultiplexing of reads and collapsing into UMI-guided consensus sequences were performed with migec v1.2.7. With mixcr v2.1.11, UMI consensuses were aligned to TRA and TRB V and J templates and assembled into clonotypes. A clonotype was counted as expanded or contracted only if both edgeR and NoisET called the change significant, with noise models trained on biological replicates. For edgeR calls, a false discovery rate-adjusted p below 0.01 and a log2 fold-change threshold of 1 were applied. As an exploratory analysis of dynamics, PCA with hierarchical clustering was applied to max-normalized trajectories of the 1000 most abundant clonotypes. Separately sequenced CD4+ and CD8+ repertoires were used to assign the CD4 or CD8 phenotype of responding clones. TCRdb reprocessed the public reads (quality trimming at Q25 with fastp, clone calling with MiXCR) and kept in-frame beta chains. Every entry covers one CDR3 protein and lists the most common genes and DNA from its rows. It is TCRdb's table, rather than the study itself, that gives the V and J calls and clone size. The sample table holds tens of thousands of distinct CDR3 sequences, of which about 7.3% were seen once. About 1.4% of the sample goes to the ten largest clones.

This clonotype was recorded at least ten times. No cognate antigen has been identified for it. There are no base qualities to consult, and no much larger clone falls within one base. Sequencing input: PBMCs or a T cell subset sorted from them (not recorded which). The clonotype comes from a man between 18 and 29 years old who had mild COVID-19 (a few samples of this study predate the infection). The sample titles of this study are shuffled in the database, so cell type and time point are left out; the donor was told from shared clones. The chain is made from TRBV6-2 or TRBV6-3 and TRBJ1-3; the D gene remains uncertain. The DNA sequence is TGTGCCAGCAGCTCAGACGGGAGAGGAAACACCATATATTTT. This codes for CASSSDGRGNTIYF.